The T cell receptor (beta chain) under discussion was sequenced for a study of glioma-infiltrating T cells. This clonotype was observed at least ten times. Using RNA template, CDR3s of TCR alpha and beta were amplified with iRepertoire arm-PCR. For one-step reverse transcription and amplification, about 85-400 ng of tissue mRNA or PBMC total RNA was used. One entry per CDR3 protein results from TCRdb running MiXCR on the multiplex PCR reads. The sample yields some 110,000 distinct CDR3 sequences, roughly 25% seen once. Trimming shortened V by 7 bases and J by 3 bases, and 9 bases separated the two germline ends. CDR1 MNHNS and CDR2 SASEGT come from the germline V gene. The CDR3 contains 13 residues.

The J gene is TRBJ1-4, the V gene TRBV6-1; unclear D gene. Input material: glioma tissue, nonneoplastic brain tissue, or PBMCs (not recorded which). This receptor was taken from a human donor with low-grade glioma or glioblastoma, undergoing nonglioma brain surgery, or in good health (not recorded which). The CDR3 sequence: CASTLTSNEKLFF. The CDR3 DNA follows: TGTGCCAGCACCCTCACATCTAATGAAAAACTGTTTTTT.